This T cell receptor beta chain comes out of a study of blood T cell repertoires in COVID-19. Study as a whole: Samples representing acute and convalescent COVID-19 were sourced from the United States, Italy and Spain. T cells, B-cell-depleted T cells, or PBMCs supplied cDNA or gDNA.

The authors' processing: Amplifying reference gene primers gave estimates of nucleated cell counts. TCRdb's copy holds only in-frame clones and misses some; the assay was immunoSEQ multiplex PCR. That table is the source of V, J and clone size, and D and trimming were worked out from the DNA. The table has a few hundred thousand clones, about 87% seen once; the top ten hold about 7.1%. Trimming at V came to 4 bases and at J to 3 bases, leaving 6 bases not matched to a gene. Germline V gene data show CDR1 as SGHAT and CDR2 as FQNNGV. The length of the CDR3 is 15 residues. Source material: peripheral blood. This TCR derives from a woman aged 70 to 79 with active or convalescent COVID-19. This rearrangement joins TRBV11-2 to TRBJ2-7; TRBD1 agrees at 10 bases. CDR3 coding DNA: TGTGCCAGCAGCTCCCGGGACAGGGGCTTCTACGAGCAGTACTTC. Its translation: CASSSRDRGFYEQYF.